A selection of T cell receptor beta chains follows, all from one sample in a study of T cell responses to AZD1222 COVID-19 vaccine. TCRdb keeps only in-frame clones here, not all; method: immunoSEQ multiplex PCR. The sample holds approximately 110,000 clones, roughly 87% seen once. Sequencing was performed on peripheral blood, taken on day 0 of AZD1222 vaccination. The receptors stem from an adult in good health. The CDR3 runs from the conserved cysteine through the conserved F or W. The D gene is left open where the match is weak. Only part of the rows carry a size: once, few, many, or a class if the clone is expanded.

TRBJ2-1 | TRBV15 | . | . | TGTGCCACCAGCAAACCCACAGGGCTTTCCGGCAATGAGCAGTTCTTC | CATSKPTGLSGNEQFF
TRBJ1-1 | TRBV10-3 | once | . | TGTGCCATCAGGGGGAACACTGAAGCTTTCTTT | CAIRGNTEAFF
TRBJ2-6 | TRBV6-5 | once | . | TGTGCCAGCAGTTACTCGTGGTTAACTGGGGCCAACGTCCTGACTTTC | CASSYSWLTGANVLTF
TRBJ2-1 | TRBV9 | . | . | TGTGCCAGCAGCGTAGAGGTGGGGTCCTACAATGAGCAGTTCTTC | CASSVEVGSYNEQFF
TRBJ2-5 | TRBV9 | . | . | TGTGCCAGCAGCGTAGGGGTTAGTCAAGAGACCCAGTACTTC | CASSVGVSQETQYF
TRBJ1-2 | TRBV2 | . | . | TGTGCCAGCAGTGAAGCGCGGGCAGGGAGTGGCTACACCTTC | CASSEARAGSGYTF
TRBJ2-3 | TRBV7-9 | . | . | TGTGCCAGCAGCTTGACGACCGGAACAGATACGCAGTATTTT | CASSLTTGTDTQYF
TRBJ1-1 | TRBV27 | . | . | TGTGCCAGCAGTTTCACCCGGCGGCACCTGAACACTGAAGCTTTCTTT | CASSFTRRHLNTEAFF
TRBJ2-7 | TRBV5-8 | . | . | TGTGCCAGCAGCTTAATCTACGAGCAGTACTTC | CASSLIYEQYF
TRBJ1-1 | TRBV6-6 | . | . | TGTGCCAGCAGTTACTCGACGGGGGGAGAAGCTTTCTTT | CASSYSTGGEAFF
TRBJ2-3 | TRBV11-3 | . | TRBD2 | TGTGCCAGCAGCTTAGGGACTAGCGGGAGCACAGATACGCAGTATTTT | CASSLGTSGSTDTQYF
TRBJ1-5 | TRBV19 | . | TRBD1 | TGTGCCAGTAGCCGCCGGGACAGTAGCAATCAGCCCCAGCATTTT | CASSRRDSSNQPQHF
TRBJ1-2 | TRBV12-3/TRBV12-4 | once | . | TGTGCCAGCAGCTTTACCTACTATGGCTACACCTTC | CASSFTYYGYTF
TRBJ1-2 | TRBV18 | . | TRBD1 | TGTGCCAGCTCACCGGATCCGGGACAGGGGCGGGCCTATGGCTACACCTTC | CASSPDPGQGRAYGYTF
TRBJ1-2 | TRBV28 | once | . | TGTGCCAGCAGCGCGTACCAGCCAGGGTCCTATGGCTACACCTTC | CASSAYQPGSYGYTF
TRBJ1-2 | TRBV18 | . | TRBD1 | TGTGCCAGCTCACCTTACGCCGGGACAGGGCGCGGCTACACCTTC | CASSPYAGTGRGYTF
TRBJ2-6 | TRBV4-2 | . | . | TGTGCCAGCAGCCAAGATCCGGCAGGTGGGGCCAACGTCCTGACTTTC | CASSQDPAGGANVLTF
TRBJ2-1 | TRBV12-3/TRBV12-4 | . | . | TGTGCCAGCAGTTCCCTGGGAGATGAGCAGTTCTTC | CASSSLGDEQFF
TRBJ2-7 | TRBV28 | . | . | TGTGCCTGCAGTACGCCCCCACGACACTACGAGCAGTACTTC | CACSTPPRHYEQYF
TRBJ2-4 | TRBV7-2 | . | TRBD2 | TGTGCCAGCAGCTCCCAGCGGGGGGGCGGCATTCAGTACTTC | CASSSQRGGGIQYF
TRBJ2-3 | TRBV7-2 | . | . | TGTGCCAGCAGCCCCTTGGGACATTTAAAAGATACGCAGTATTTT | CASSPLGHLKDTQYF
TRBJ1-2 | TRBV5-8 | . | . | TGTGCCAGCAGCTTCCAGGGCTATGGCTACACCTTC | CASSFQGYGYTF
TRBJ2-7 | TRBV4-3 | . | TRBD1 | TGCGCCAGCAGCCAGGACAGGGGGCAAGCCTACGAGCAGTACTTC | CASSQDRGQAYEQYF
TRBJ2-3 | TRBV6-2/TRBV6-3 | . | TRBD2 | TGTGCCAGCAGTTACCTTGCGGGGGGCACAGATACGCAGTATTTT | CASSYLAGGTDTQYF
TRBJ1-4 | TRBV5-4 | . | . | TGTGCCAGCAGCTCGGGCAGGGGTTATGAAAAACTGTTTTTT | CASSSGRGYEKLFF
TRBJ2-7 | TRBV6-2/TRBV6-3 | . | . | TGTGCCAGCAGTTACGGGCAGGATCAGTACTTC | CASSYGQDQYF
TRBJ1-3 | TRBV10-3 | . | TRBD1 | TGTGCCATCAGAGGAGGGACAGGGGCGGAGGGAAACACCATATATTTT | CAIRGGTGAEGNTIYF
TRBJ1-4 | TRBV28 | . | TRBD1 | TGTGCCAGCAGACCTACAGGGGGTGATGAAAAACTGTTTTTT | CASRPTGGDEKLFF
TRBJ2-1 | TRBV24-1 | . | . | TGTGCCACGGGCCAGAGCTACAATGAGCAGTTCTTC | CATGQSYNEQFF
TRBJ2-5 | TRBV3-1/TRBV3-2 | once | TRBD2 | TGTGCCAGCAGCCAAGCGGGGGGTTGGGAGACCCAGTACTTC | CASSQAGGWETQYF
TRBJ2-4 | TRBV7-8 | . | TRBD2 | TGTGCCAGCAGCTCAAGGGAAAAGCTAGCGGGAGGGGGGAACATTCAGTACTTC | CASSSREKLAGGGNIQYF
TRBJ1-1 | TRBV4-3 | . | . | TGCGCCAGCAGCCAAGATCCCCTACCAAACACTGAAGCTTTCTTT | CASSQDPLPNTEAFF
TRBJ1-5 | TRBV21-1 | once | . | TGTGCCAGCGGACAGGGATTAAAGCCCCAGCATTTT | CASGQGLKPQHF
TRBJ2-3 | TRBV5-6 | . | . | TGTGCCAGCAGCTTGGGACGAAGAACAGATACGCAGTATTTT | CASSLGRRTDTQYF
TRBJ2-7 | TRBV7-2 | few | . | TGTGCCAGCAGCTTAGTGGGAGGGGGAGTTTACTACGAGCAGTACTTC | CASSLVGGGVYYEQYF
TRBJ1-2 | TRBV4-2 | . | . | TGTGCCAGCAGCCAAGATAGCAGGGAGAACTATGGCTACACCTTC | CASSQDSRENYGYTF
TRBJ2-2 | TRBV5-4 | . | TRBD1 | TGTGCCAGCAGCCCAAGACAGGGCCGCTCAAACACCGGGGAGCTGTTTTTT | CASSPRQGRSNTGELFF
TRBJ1-2 | TRBV6-5 | . | . | TGTGCCAGCAGTTACTCGGGCAGATCCTATGGCCACACCTTC | CASSYSGRSYGHTF
TRBJ1-4 | TRBV28 | . | . | TGTGCCAGCACCACAGGGCTTAATGAAAAACTGTTTTTT | CASTTGLNEKLFF
TRBJ1-2 | TRBV30 | few | . | TGTGCCTGGAGGTTAGCCAGGGTGGTAGGCTACACCTTC | CAWRLARVVGYTF
TRBJ1-1 | TRBV7-9 | few | TRBD1 | TGTGCCAGCAGCCCCGGGACAGGGCCCACTGAAGCTTTCTTT | CASSPGTGPTEAFF
TRBJ1-1 | TRBV4-1 | . | TRBD1 | TGCGCCAGCAGCCAAGCGCCAGGGCGAGGGGGCCAAAACACTGAAGCTTTCTTT | CASSQAPGRGGQNTEAFF
TRBJ1-1 | TRBV7-2 | . | . | TGTGCCAGCAGCTTCGGCCGCCGAAAGCGGGGCACTGAAGCTTTCTTT | CASSFGRRKRGTEAFF
TRBJ1-6 | TRBV30 | . | TRBD1 | TGTGCCTGGAACCCGGGAGAGGGACAGGGAAATTCACCCCTCCACTTT | CAWNPGEGQGNSPLHF
TRBJ2-1 | TRBV7-2 | . | . | TGTGCCAGCAGCTTTGAGGATGAGCAGTTCTTC | CASSFEDEQFF
TRBJ1-2 | TRBV5-4 | once | . | TGTGCCAGCAGTCCCCGCCGGGACCATGGGGGCTACACCTTC | CASSPRRDHGGYTF
TRBJ1-1 | TRBV7-6 | . | TRBD1 | TGTGCCAGCAGCCCAGGGGGCACTGAAGCTTTCTTT | CASSPGGTEAFF
TRBJ1-1 | TRBV7-2 | . | . | TGTGCCAGCAGCTTACAGACTGGGAGGAACACTGAAGCTTTCTTT | CASSLQTGRNTEAFF
TRBJ1-2 | TRBV10-3 | . | TRBD1 | TGTGCCATCAGTGGCCAGGGGGCTTATGGCTACACCTTC | CAISGQGAYGYTF
TRBJ2-5 | TRBV9 | . | TRBD2 | TGTGCCAGCAGCGTAGATTCAGCGGGGCTGGAGACCCAGTACTTC | CASSVDSAGLETQYF
TRBJ2-2 | TRBV5-1 | . | TRBD2 | TGCGCCAGCAGCTTGGTGCCTAGCGGGAGTGGGGCCGGGGAGCTGTTTTTT | CASSLVPSGSGAGELFF
TRBJ1-6 | TRBV30 | . | . | TGTGCCTGGAGCCCAGGGAGGTGGTCAGATTCACCCCTCCACTTT | CAWSPGRWSDSPLHF
TRBJ1-2 | TRBV6-1 | few | . | TGTGCCAGCAGTGAGGGCCTAGACTTCTATGGCTACACCTTC | CASSEGLDFYGYTF
TRBJ2-7 | TRBV6-5 | once | . | TGTGCCAGCAGGGACTACACTCTCGAGCAGTACTTC | CASRDYTLEQYF
TRBJ1-5 | TRBV6-1 | . | . | TGTGCCAGCAGTGAATCCCGACGTGGCAATCAGCCCCAGCATTTT | CASSESRRGNQPQHF
TRBJ1-1 | TRBV4-1 | . | . | TGCGCCAGCAGCCAGGCCGCAGACGGTAGGGGAGCTTTCTTT | CASSQAADGRGAFF